This TCR beta chain was documented in a study of cytotoxic CD8 clonotypes in ibrutinib-treated CLL. The CDR3 spans 16 residues. V lost 4 bases and J 1 base, leaving 14 bases between the germline ends. Germline V gives CDR1 MNHEY, CDR2 SVGAGI. General study points: Baseline clonality exceeded age-matched healthy donors and tracked circulating CD8+ T-cell counts.

The source of roughly 1.9 micrograms of genomic DNA for TCR beta libraries was cryopreserved PBMCs. Libraries were prepared by immunoSEQ multiplex PCR; TCRdb keeps only in-frame clonotypes and omits some of them. The sample includes fewer than 45,000 clones, roughly 45% of them seen just once. About this clone itself: Antigen unknown.

The TCR originated in a human donor with chronic lymphocytic leukemia. The V gene is TRBV6-5, the J gene TRBJ2-1, with a tentative D call TRBD1 (6 bases). The source was PBMCs, collected before ibrutinib treatment. The CDR3 region is CASSFRQGLSYNEQFF. The CDR3 DNA reads as TGTGCCAGCAGTTTCCGTCAGGGGTTATCCTACAATGAGCAGTTCTTC.